This TCR beta chain was recovered during a study of Graves' ophthalmopathy and Graves' hyperthyroidism. Across the whole study: At initial diagnosis, peripheral blood was obtained, and this preceded any treatment.

Ophthalmopathy cases showed moderate-to-severe activity, scoring CAS ≥3 and NOSPECS ≥4, with duration under 3 months. What supplied the PBMCs was over 8.5 ml of fresh peripheral blood. Using RNA transcripts, the TCR beta CDR3 regions were amplified. Second-round multiplex PCR came after a first-round RT-PCR that employed HTBI primers. TCRdb re-analysed the multiplex PCR reads in MiXCR, keeping a single row per CDR3 protein. Of around 340,000 distinct CDR3 sequences listed, 15% to 20% are singletons. Study outcomes and limitations: Ophthalmopathy versus stable hyperthyroidism: 13-signature model gave roughly 88% sensitivity, less than 83% specificity.

At least ten counts were recorded for this clonotype. Its specificity is unknown. Specimen: peripheral blood. This clonotype originated in an adult man with Graves' ophthalmopathy.

The CDR3 reads CASSPGQGFLDEQYF. CDR3 in DNA: TGCGCCAGCAGCCCCGGACAGGGTTTTTTGGACGAGCAGTACTTC. This chain joins TRBV5-1 and TRBJ2-7; 8 bases map to TRBD1. The germline CDR1 and CDR2 sequences are SGHRS and YFSETQ. Trimming at V came to 4 bases and at J to 5 bases, leaving 11 bases not matched to a gene. This CDR3 has 15 amino acids.